The 30 T cell receptor beta chains listed next were all sequenced from one sample in a study of response to subunit inactivated influenza vaccine listed by TCRdb under 2018. Receptors were amplified or captured by RT-PCR. TCRdb lists the instrument as Illumina HiSeq 2500. The raw public data were reprocessed by TCRdb itself: fastp quality trimming at Q25, MiXCR clonotype calling, in-frame beta chains only. For every CDR3 protein sequence, its rows merge into one entry that carries the most common genes and DNA. The sample profile shows under 850,000 distinct CDR3 sequences; approximately 17% of them were found once. About a tenth of the sample belongs to the ten largest clones. The source was PBMCs from blood, collected 5 days after vaccination. These receptors were taken from a man aged 50 or older who received an inactivated influenza vaccine. Donor details come from another sample of the same person, matched by shared clones.

This clonotype has ten or more counts. This sequence joins TRBV29-1 and TRBJ2-7; 7 bases are a match to TRBD1. V gave up 6 bases and J gave up 3 bases; unmatched junction bases: 8. This CDR3 has 13 residues. CDR1 SQVTM and CDR2 ANQGSEA come from the germline V gene. The CDR3 DNA sequence: TGCAGCGTAAAAACGGACAGGCGCTACGAGCAGTACTTC. This translates into CSVKTDRRYEQYF.

The V and J genes are TRBV28 and TRBJ2-5; 8 positions match TRBD2. Germline V lookup: CDR1 MDHEN, CDR2 SYDVKM. The CDR3 runs 13 residues. Trimming cost V 5 bases and J 4 bases; bases outside gene matches: 3. The DNA for the CDR3 is TGTGCCAGCAGTCGGACTAGCAGAGAGACCCAGTACTTC. Translation gives CASSRTSRETQYF.

The chain carries TRBV7-9 and TRBJ2-1, with TRBD2 identical over 10 bases. V trimming: 5 bases; J trimming: 10 bases; junction bases outside the gene matches: 2. CDR1 SEHNR and CDR2 FQNEAQ come from the germline V gene (reference sequence). The CDR3 covers 12 residues. The CDR3 coding sequence is TGTGCCAGCAGCGCGACTAGCGGGGAGCAGTTCTTC. Amino acid sequence: CASSATSGEQFF.

This clonotype was recorded many times. The chain has TRBV9 and TRBJ2-1, with 9 positions matching TRBD2. Germline trimming cut 2 bases from V and 0 bases from J; bases unmatched to any gene: 0. CDR1 and CDR2 (germline): SGDLS, YYNGEE. CDR3 length equals 15 residues. The CDR3 DNA follows: TGTGCCAGCAGCGTGACTAGCGGCTCCTACAATGAGCAGTTCTTC. Translation: CASSVTSGSYNEQFF. Supplemented by reference TRBV9 and TRBJ2-1, the full variable domain reads DSGVTQTPKHLITATGQRVTLRCSPRSGDLSVYWYQQSLDQGLQFLIQYYNGEERAKGNILERFSAQQFPDLHSELNLSSLELGDSALYFCASSVTSGSYNEQFFGPGTRLTVL.

The chain recombines TRBV7-8 with TRBJ2-7, with 9 bases lining up with TRBD1. This CDR3 comprises 15 residues. Losses at the gene ends were 5 bases for V and 7 bases for J; bases not matched to a gene: 12. Germline CDR1 is SGHVS and CDR2 is FQNEAQ. This chain's CDR3 is CASSLPGTGTYEQYF. Written as DNA, the CDR3 is TGTGCCAGCAGCCTCCCCGGGACAGGGACATATGAGCAGTACTTC.

The chain joins TRBV6-2 or TRBV6-3 to TRBJ2-1; D unresolved. Deletions cut 7 bases from V and 6 bases from J, with 16 bases between. Germline assignment: CDR1 MNHEY and CDR2 SVGEGT. CDR3 size: 14 residues. Here the CDR3 DNA reads TGTGCCAGCAAGCTCACCGGGTATCGCAATGAGCAGTTCTTC. Translated, it gives CASKLTGYRNEQFF.

This clonotype was seen ten or more times. The chain is built from TRBV7-9 and TRBJ2-1; D not certain. The CDR3 is made up of 15 amino acids. CDR1 SEHNR and CDR2 FQNEAQ come from the germline V gene (reference sequence). The ends were cut back, 3 bases at V and 9 bases at J, with 18 bases in the middle. Written as DNA, the CDR3 is TGTGCCAGCAGCTTCTTCATGGCACAACGTGGTGAGCAGTTCTTC. The encoded protein is CASSFFMAQRGEQFF. The full variable domain, with the rest looked up from reference TRBV7-9 and TRBJ2-1, is DTGVSQNPRHKITKRGQNVTFRCDPISEHNRLYWYRQTLGQGPEFLTYFQNEAQLEKSRLLSDRFSAERPKGSFSTLEIQRTEQGDSAMYLCASSFFMAQRGEQFFGPGTRLTVL.

This clonotype was found many times. The V and J genes are TRBV5-6 and TRBJ2-5, with a weak D call TRBD1 (6 bases). V shed 5 bases and J shed 5 bases, with 16 bases lying between them. This CDR3 spans 14 amino acids. Germline V CDR1 and CDR2: SGHDT, YYEEEE. The CDR3 nucleotides read TGTGCCAGCAGACCGAATACAGGGTCCGAGACCCAGTACTTC. It yields the protein CASRPNTGSETQYF.

The sample holds a few counts of this clonotype. J is TRBJ2-1 and V is TRBV20-1, with D perhaps given as TRBD1 or TRBD2 (5 bases each). Germline values: CDR1 DFQATT, CDR2 SNEGSKA (reference sequence). The CDR3 runs to 13 residues. V was pared by 0 bases and J by 12 bases, with 15 bases between. CDR3 region: CSARDWGRLGQFF. CDR3 nucleotides: TGCAGTGCTAGAGACTGGGGACGCCTGGGGCAGTTCTTC.

The chain carries TRBV6-1 and TRBJ1-6, with 10 bases that match TRBD1. This CDR3 spans 14 amino acids. Germline-derived CDR1 and CDR2 are MNHNS and SASEGT. With V trimmed by 6 bases and J by 9 bases, 5 bases remained unmatched. The CDR3 nucleotides are TGTGCCAGCAGGGGAGGGACAGGGGCTTCACCCCTCCACTTT. It specifies CASRGGTGASPLHF.

The chain carries TRBV3-1 and TRBJ2-1; D might be TRBD2 (6 bases). V was trimmed by 0 bases and J by 0 bases, leaving 24 bases between them. Looked up from germline, CDR1 is LGHDT and CDR2 is YNNKEL (reference sequence). The CDR3 sequence is 21 residues long. The CDR3 DNA sequence: TGTGCCAGCAGCCAAGATCCGACGACTAGTCCGTCCGGGAGCTCCTACAATGAGCAGTTCTTC. Residues: CASSQDPTTSPSGSSYNEQFF.

The chain is built from TRBV5-6 and TRBJ1-3; D gene uncertain. Trimming took off 3 bases at V and 1 base at J, with 11 bases between the two ends. The CDR3 is made up of 15 amino acids. Germline V lookup: CDR1 SGHDT, CDR2 YYEEEE. CDR3 in DNA: TGTGCCAGCAGCTCACAAGGGTCTTCTGGAAACACCATATATTTT. Its translation: CASSSQGSSGNTIYF.

There are many counts of this clonotype. The J gene is TRBJ1-1, the V gene TRBV6-5; 9 bases are a match to TRBD1. The germline CDR1 and CDR2 sequences are MNHEY and SVGAGI. This CDR3 contains 14 residues. The V segment lost 0 bases and the J segment 5 bases; nucleotides outside the gene matches: 1. The DNA of the CDR3 is TGTGCCAGCAGTTACTCGGGACAGGGAACTGAAGCTTTCTTT. It yields the protein CASSYSGQGTEAFF.

The J gene is TRBJ2-7, the V gene TRBV4-1, with D tentatively TRBD1 (6 bases). With 4 bases removed from V and 4 bases from J, the gap between germline ends came to 14 bases. The CDR3 covers 14 residues. Germline V gene sequence: CDR1 MGHRA, CDR2 YSYEKL. In DNA form, the CDR3 reads TGCGCCAGCAGCCCCGCACAGGGATGGTACGAGCAGTACTTC. Its protein product is CASSPAQGWYEQYF.

The table lists this clonotype with a few counts. The V call is TRBV7-8, the J call TRBJ1-5; weak D call: TRBD1 (6 bases). Germline V gene data show CDR1 as SGHVS and CDR2 as FQNEAQ. Trimming took off 5 bases at V and 6 bases at J, with 14 bases between the two ends. This CDR3 spans 14 amino acids. The DNA for the CDR3 is TGTGCCAGCAGCGAAAGGACAGAGCGTCAGCCCCAGCATTTT. Residues: CASSERTERQPQHF.

This clonotype came up a few times. The J gene is TRBJ1-3, the V gene TRBV6-5; D gene unclear. Per the germline V gene, CDR1 is MNHEY and CDR2 is SVGAGI. Trimming left V 2 bases short and J 0 bases short, with 14 bases between. The CDR3 totals 17 residues. The CDR3 sequence is CASSYVLSQSSGNTIYF. DNA of the CDR3: TGTGCCAGCAGTTACGTACTTTCACAGAGCTCTGGAAACACCATATATTTT.

The rearrangement joins TRBV7-6 to TRBJ1-1; 8 nucleotides agree with TRBD1. The CDR3 extends over 14 amino acids. Germline V lookup: CDR1 SGHVS, CDR2 FNYEAQ. The ends lost 0 bases at V and 7 bases at J; junction bases unmatched: 4. DNA for the CDR3: TGTGCCAGCAGCTTAGCCCAAACAGGGGGTGAAGCTTTCTTT. Translated, it gives CASSLAQTGGEAFF.

V and J are TRBV5-1 and TRBJ2-2; 9 bases map to TRBD1. The CDR3 contains 15 residues. In germline, CDR1 is SGHRS, CDR2 YFSETQ. V trimming: 3 bases; J trimming: 3 bases; junction bases outside the gene matches: 3. CDR3 DNA sequence: TGCGCCAGCAGCTGGGGGGACAGGGACACCGGGGAGCTGTTTTTT. It yields the protein CASSWGDRDTGELFF.

The V gene is TRBV5-1, the J gene TRBJ2-5; 10 bases match TRBD2. This CDR3 comprises 16 residues. J lost 4 bases, V lost 4 bases, and 10 bases had no gene match. Germline V CDR1 and CDR2: SGHRS, YFSETQ. CDR3 bases: TGCGCCAGCAGCCCACAAGCGGGAGGGCCGAGAGAGACCCAGTACTTC. Protein product: CASSPQAGGPRETQYF.

This clonotype has a handful of counts. The chain links TRBV20-1 to TRBJ2-1; tentative D call: TRBD2 (6 bases). V was trimmed by 3 bases and J by 7 bases, leaving 16 bases between them. This CDR3 comprises 14 residues. Germline CDR1 DFQATT, CDR2 SNEGSKA (reference sequence). The CDR3 loop reads CSASSLANGNEQFF. As DNA, the CDR3 is TGCAGTGCTAGTTCGCTAGCGAATGGTAATGAGCAGTTCTTC.

The J gene is TRBJ2-1, the V gene TRBV7-9; D is ambiguous. With 2 bases removed from V and 6 bases from J, the gap between germline ends came to 11 bases. Germline loops: CDR1 SEHNR, CDR2 FQNEAQ (reference sequence). The CDR3 is 14 amino acids. CDR3 loop: CASSLTASLNEQFF. CDR3 sequence (DNA): TGTGCCAGCAGCTTAACGGCCTCCCTCAATGAGCAGTTCTTC.

The table lists this clonotype with a few counts. The chain joins TRBV5-4 to TRBJ2-2; D call uncertain. With 1 base removed from V and 6 bases from J, the gap between germline ends came to 13 bases. CDR3 length: 15 residues. Germline CDR1 is SGHNT and CDR2 is YYREEE (reference sequence). The CDR3 here is CASSLSSLGPGELFF. CDR3 DNA sequence: TGTGCCAGCAGCTTGAGCTCTTTGGGCCCCGGGGAGCTGTTTTTT.

This clonotype was counted a few times. The rearrangement uses TRBV12-3 or TRBV12-4 and TRBJ2-7; possibly TRBD1 or TRBD2 for D (5 bases each). V was trimmed by 6 bases and J by 10 bases, leaving 22 bases between them. CDR3 length: 14 residues. CDR3 loop: CASRNRDGYNIQYF. CDR3 sequence (DNA): TGTGCCAGCAGGAACCGGGACGGGTACAATATTCAGTACTTC.

The V call is TRBV4-3, the J call TRBJ2-7; D not certain. This CDR3 has 15 amino acids. V lost 1 base and J 2 bases, leaving 12 bases between the germline ends. Germline V gene data show CDR1 as LGHNA and CDR2 as YSLEER. The CDR3 protein is CASSQVPGLAYEQYF. The CDR3 DNA reads as TGCGCCAGCAGCCAAGTACCGGGTCTGGCCTACGAGCAGTACTTC.

The chain has TRBV4-3 and TRBJ2-2, with TRBD2 matching over 7 bases. Per the germline V gene, CDR1 is LGHNA and CDR2 is YSLEER. CDR3 length equals 16 residues. V trimming: 0 bases; J trimming: 6 bases; junction bases outside the gene matches: 7. The CDR3 region has the DNA TGCGCCAGCAGCCAAGATCGGGGGGAGTTGGCCGGGGAGCTGTTTTTT. Encoded protein: CASSQDRGELAGELFF.

This clonotype was picked up a small number of times. One junction end does not reproduce the germline sequence, and a read error may be involved. This CDR3 reads CATSYTGSIQPQHF. The CDR3 bases are TGTGCCACCAGTTATACAGGGTCCATTCAGCCCCAGCATTTT. The rearrangement links TRBV6-5 to TRBJ1-5, with D possibly TRBD1 on 6 matching bases. From germline, CDR1 is MNHEY and CDR2 SVGAGI. The CDR3 loop spans 14 amino acids.

This clonotype was counted only a few times. The rearrangement uses TRBV7-9 and TRBJ2-7; 8 nucleotides match TRBD1. Germline V gene lookup returns CDR1 SEHNR and CDR2 FQNEAQ (reference sequence). This CDR3 has 16 residues. After removal of 1 base from V and 3 bases from J, the junction contained 8 bases not matched to a gene. The CDR3: CASSLGPGQGNYEQYF. The CDR3 bases are TGTGCCAGCAGCTTAGGGCCAGGACAGGGCAACTACGAGCAGTACTTC.

The rearrangement uses TRBV10-3 and TRBJ1-4; a possible D gene is TRBD1 (5 bases). The germline CDR1 and CDR2 sequences are ENHRY and SYGVKD. With 2 bases removed from V and 4 bases from J, the gap between germline ends came to 14 bases. This CDR3 region has 16 residues. Here the CDR3 DNA reads TGTGCCATCAGTGAGGGATCCGGGACCGGTAATGAAAAACTGTTTTTT. Its protein product is CAISEGSGTGNEKLFF.

This clonotype was counted only a few times. The chain carries TRBV20-1 and TRBJ2-7; 11 nucleotides match TRBD2. The germline V gene has CDR1 DFQATT and CDR2 SNEGSKA (reference sequence). There are 15 residues in the CDR3. Trimming took 5 bases from V and 3 from J; bases not matched to a gene: 9. Written as DNA, the CDR3 is TGCAGTGCTGGAAAGGTGGGACTAGCGGACTACGAGCAGTACTTC. Translating it yields CSAGKVGLADYEQYF.

The rearrangement links TRBV5-4 to TRBJ2-5, with 8 positions matching TRBD1. V lost 4 bases, J lost 3 bases, and 5 bases stayed unmatched. This CDR3 has 14 residues. Germline lookup yields CDR1 SGHNT and CDR2 YYREEE (reference sequence). Written as DNA, the CDR3 is TGTGCCAGCAGCCTGGACAGGGCCAAAGAGACCCAGTACTTC. Its protein is CASSLDRAKETQYF.